A single TCR beta chain is shown here with its context. Its antigen remains unknown. These data belong to a study of CD8 T cells in ankylosing spondylitis. Overall study findings and caveats: Blood from ankylosing spondylitis patients appeared to carry a characteristic eight-variant TCR beta motif. Clones linked to disease were reported to show significant enrichment in matched ankylosing spondylitis synovial fluid.

Generation of TCR beta libraries employed quantitative 5'-RACE incorporating molecular barcodes. TCRdb re-derived calls from the 5' RACE reads in MiXCR, one entry per CDR3 protein. This table has 120,000 to 150,000 distinct CDR3 sequences, roughly 8% appearing once. Trimming removed 2 bases from V and 1 base from J, with 15 bases in between. The CDR3 has 16 amino acids. The V gene's germline CDR1 is SGHNT and CDR2 YYREEE (reference sequence). Sequencing was carried out using synovial fluid, either unsorted or a sorted T cell fraction (not recorded which). This TCR was recovered from a male donor with ankylosing spondylitis. The rearrangement uses TRBV5-4 and TRBJ2-5, with no clear D. The CDR3 nucleotides are TGTGCCAGCAGCTTCGGTGTGCTAGTCTCCCAAGAGACCCAGTACTTC. Translated, it gives CASSFGVLVSQETQYF.